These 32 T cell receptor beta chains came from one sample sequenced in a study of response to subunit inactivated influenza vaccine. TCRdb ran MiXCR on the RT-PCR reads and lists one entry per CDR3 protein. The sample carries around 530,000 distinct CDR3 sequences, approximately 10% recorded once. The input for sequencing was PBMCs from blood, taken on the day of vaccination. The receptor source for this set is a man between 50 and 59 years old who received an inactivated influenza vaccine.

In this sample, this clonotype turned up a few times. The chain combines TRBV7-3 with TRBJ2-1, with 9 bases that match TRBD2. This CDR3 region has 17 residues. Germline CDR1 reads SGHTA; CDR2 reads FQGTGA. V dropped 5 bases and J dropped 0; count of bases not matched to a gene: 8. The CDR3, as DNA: TGTGCCAGCAGCGCGACTAGCGGATGGAGCTCCTACAATGAGCAGTTCTTC. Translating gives CASSATSGWSSYNEQFF.

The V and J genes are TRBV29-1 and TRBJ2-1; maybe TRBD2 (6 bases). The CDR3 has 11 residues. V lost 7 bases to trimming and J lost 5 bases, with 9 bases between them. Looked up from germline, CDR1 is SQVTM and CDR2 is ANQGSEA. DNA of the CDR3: TGCAGCGGGGGACTCCACAATGAGCAGTTCTTC. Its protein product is CSGGLHNEQFF.

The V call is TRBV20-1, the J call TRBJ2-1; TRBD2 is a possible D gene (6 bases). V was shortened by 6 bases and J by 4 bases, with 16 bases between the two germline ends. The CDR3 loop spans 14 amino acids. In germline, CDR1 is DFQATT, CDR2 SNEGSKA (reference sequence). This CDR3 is CSAREAGPYNEQFF. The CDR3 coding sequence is TGCAGTGCCCGCGAAGCGGGTCCTTACAATGAGCAGTTCTTC.

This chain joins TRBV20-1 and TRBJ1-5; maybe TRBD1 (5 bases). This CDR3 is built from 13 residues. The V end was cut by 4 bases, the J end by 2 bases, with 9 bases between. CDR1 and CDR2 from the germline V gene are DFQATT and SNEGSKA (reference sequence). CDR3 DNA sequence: TGCAGTGCTACAACCAGGGGCAATCAGCCCCAGCATTTT. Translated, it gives CSATTRGNQPQHF.

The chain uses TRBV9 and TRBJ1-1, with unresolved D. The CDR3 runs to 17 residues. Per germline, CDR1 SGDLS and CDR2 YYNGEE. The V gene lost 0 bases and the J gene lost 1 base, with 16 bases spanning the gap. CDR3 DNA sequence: TGTGCCAGCAGCGTAGTGGGAAGAAGGGAGGGGAACACTGAAGCTTTCTTT. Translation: CASSVVGRREGNTEAFF. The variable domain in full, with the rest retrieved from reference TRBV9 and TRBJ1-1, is DSGVTQTPKHLITATGQRVTLRCSPRSGDLSVYWYQQSLDQGLQFLIQYYNGEERAKGNILERFSAQQFPDLHSELNLSSLELGDSALYFCASSVVGRREGNTEAFFGQGTRLTVV.

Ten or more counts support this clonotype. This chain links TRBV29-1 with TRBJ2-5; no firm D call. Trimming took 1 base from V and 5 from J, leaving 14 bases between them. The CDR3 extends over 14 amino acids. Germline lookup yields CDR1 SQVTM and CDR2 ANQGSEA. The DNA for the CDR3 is TGCAGCGTTGAAGTTTTCGCAGTTACTGAGACCCAGTACTTC. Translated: CSVEVFAVTETQYF.

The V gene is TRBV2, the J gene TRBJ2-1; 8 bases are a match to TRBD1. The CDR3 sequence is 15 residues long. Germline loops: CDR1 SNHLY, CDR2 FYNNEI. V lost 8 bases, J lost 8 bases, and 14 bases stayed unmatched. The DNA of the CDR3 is TGTGCCAGCCGCAAATGGGCGACAGGGGAATATGAGCAGTTCTTC. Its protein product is CASRKWATGEYEQFF. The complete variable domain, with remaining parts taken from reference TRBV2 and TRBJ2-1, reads EPEVTQTPSHQVTQMGQEVILRCVPISNHLYFYWYRQILGQKVEFLVSFYNNEISEKSEIFDDQFSVERPDGSNFTLKIRSTKLEDSAMYFCASRKWATGEYEQFFGPGTRLTVL.

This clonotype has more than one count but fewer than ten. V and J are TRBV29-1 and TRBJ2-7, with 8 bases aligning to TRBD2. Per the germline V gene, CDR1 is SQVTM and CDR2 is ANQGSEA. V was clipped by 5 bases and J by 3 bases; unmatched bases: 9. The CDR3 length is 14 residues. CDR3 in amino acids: CSVTRAGALYEQYF. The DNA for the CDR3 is TGCAGCGTTACGCGAGCGGGAGCCCTCTACGAGCAGTACTTC.

The CDR3 loop is CASSLGLAGGRRSAEQFF. In nucleotides, the CDR3 is TGTGCCAGCAGCTTGGGACTAGCGGGAGGTCGTCGATCTGCTGAGCAGTTCTTC. This chain joins TRBV11-2 and TRBJ2-1; 15 nucleotides line up with TRBD2. V shed 3 bases and J 9 bases; nucleotides not matched to a gene: 12. The CDR3 has 18 residues. Germline CDR1 and CDR2: SGHAT and FQNNGV. The full variable domain, in which reference TRBV11-2 and TRBJ2-1 provide the parts outside the CDR3, is EAGVAQSPRYKIIEKRQSVAFWCNPISGHATLYWYQQILGQGPKLLIQFQNNGVVDDSQLPKDRFSAERLKGVDSTLKIQPAKLEDSAVYLCASSLGLAGGRRSAEQFFGPGTRLTVL.

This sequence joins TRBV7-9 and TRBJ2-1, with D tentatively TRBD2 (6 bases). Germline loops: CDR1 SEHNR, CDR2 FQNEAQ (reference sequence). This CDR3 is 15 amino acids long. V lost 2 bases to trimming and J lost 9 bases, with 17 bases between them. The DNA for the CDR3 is TGTGCCAGCAGCTTATTGCTAGCGACCTCGGGTGAGCAGTTCTTC. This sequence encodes CASSLLLATSGEQFF.

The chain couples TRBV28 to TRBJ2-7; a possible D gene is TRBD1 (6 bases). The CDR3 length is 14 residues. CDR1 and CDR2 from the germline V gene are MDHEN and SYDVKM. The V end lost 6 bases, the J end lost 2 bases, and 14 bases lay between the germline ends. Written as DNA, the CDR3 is TGTGCCAGCAGCGACCCAGGGGCCCCCTACGAGCAGTACTTC. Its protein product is CASSDPGAPYEQYF.

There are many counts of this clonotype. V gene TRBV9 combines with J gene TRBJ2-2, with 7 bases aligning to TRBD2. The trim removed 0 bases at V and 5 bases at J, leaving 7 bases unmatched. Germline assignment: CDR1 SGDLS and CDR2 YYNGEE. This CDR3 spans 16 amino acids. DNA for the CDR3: TGTGCCAGCAGCGTAGAGGGCGGGAGAGGAACCGGGGAGCTGTTTTTT. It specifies CASSVEGGRGTGELFF.

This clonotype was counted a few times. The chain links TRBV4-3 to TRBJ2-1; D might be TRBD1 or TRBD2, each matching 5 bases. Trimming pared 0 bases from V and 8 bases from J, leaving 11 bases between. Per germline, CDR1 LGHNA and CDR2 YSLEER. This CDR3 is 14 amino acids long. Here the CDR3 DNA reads TGCGCCAGCAGCCAAGAAGGTGGGGACGATGAGCAGTTCTTC. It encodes CASSQEGGDDEQFF.

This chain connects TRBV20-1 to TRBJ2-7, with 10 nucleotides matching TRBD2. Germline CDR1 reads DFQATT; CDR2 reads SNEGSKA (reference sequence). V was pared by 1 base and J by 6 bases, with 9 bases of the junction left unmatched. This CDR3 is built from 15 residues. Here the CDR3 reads CSARVASGRSGEQYF. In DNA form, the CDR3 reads TGCAGTGCTAGAGTGGCTAGCGGGAGATCCGGCGAGCAGTACTTC.

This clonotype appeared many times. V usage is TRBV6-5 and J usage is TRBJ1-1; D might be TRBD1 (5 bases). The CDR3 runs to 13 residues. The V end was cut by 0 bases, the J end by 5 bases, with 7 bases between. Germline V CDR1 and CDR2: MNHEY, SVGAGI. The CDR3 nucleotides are TGTGCCAGCAGTTACTCAGGGGTGACTGAAGCTTTCTTT. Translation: CASSYSGVTEAFF.

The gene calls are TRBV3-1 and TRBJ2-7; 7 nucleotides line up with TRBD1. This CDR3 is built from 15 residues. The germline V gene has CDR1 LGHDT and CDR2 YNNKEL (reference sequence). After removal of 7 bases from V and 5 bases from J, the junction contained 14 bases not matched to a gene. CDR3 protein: CASTSHRQGRNEQYF. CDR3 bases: TGTGCCAGCACCTCCCACAGACAGGGACGAAACGAGCAGTACTTC.

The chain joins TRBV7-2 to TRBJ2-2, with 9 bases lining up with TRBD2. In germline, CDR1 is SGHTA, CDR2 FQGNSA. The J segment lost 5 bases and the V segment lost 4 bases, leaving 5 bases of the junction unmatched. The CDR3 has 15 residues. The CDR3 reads CASSSLAGSTGELFF. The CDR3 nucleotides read TGTGCCAGCAGCTCCCTAGCGGGAAGTACCGGGGAGCTGTTTTTT.

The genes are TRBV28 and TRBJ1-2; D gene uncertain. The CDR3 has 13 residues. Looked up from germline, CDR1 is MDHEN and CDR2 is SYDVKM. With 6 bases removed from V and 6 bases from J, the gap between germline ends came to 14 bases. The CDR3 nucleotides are TGTGCCAGCAGAACGGGCGTTCGCAATGGCTACACCTTC. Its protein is CASRTGVRNGYTF.

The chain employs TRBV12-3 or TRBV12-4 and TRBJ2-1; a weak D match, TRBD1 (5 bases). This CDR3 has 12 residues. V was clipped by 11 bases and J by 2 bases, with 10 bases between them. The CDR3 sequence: CAASDTYNEQFF. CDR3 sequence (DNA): TGTGCCGCCTCGGACACCTACAATGAGCAGTTCTTC.

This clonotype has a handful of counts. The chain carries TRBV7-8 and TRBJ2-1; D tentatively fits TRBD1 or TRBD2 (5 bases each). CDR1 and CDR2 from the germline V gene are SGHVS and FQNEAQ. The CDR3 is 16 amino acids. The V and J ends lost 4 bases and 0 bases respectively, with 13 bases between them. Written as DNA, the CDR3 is TGTGCCAGCAGCTCCCGGGGCGGGTACTCCTACAATGAGCAGTTCTTC. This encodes CASSSRGGYSYNEQFF.

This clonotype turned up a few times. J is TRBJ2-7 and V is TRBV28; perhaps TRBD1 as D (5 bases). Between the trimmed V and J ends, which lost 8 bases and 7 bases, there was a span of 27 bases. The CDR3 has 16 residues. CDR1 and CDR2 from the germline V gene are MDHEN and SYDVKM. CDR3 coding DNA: TGTGCCAGCCGAACAGCAGGGTTGCCTACGATTGGGGAGCAGTACTTC. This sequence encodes CASRTAGLPTIGEQYF.

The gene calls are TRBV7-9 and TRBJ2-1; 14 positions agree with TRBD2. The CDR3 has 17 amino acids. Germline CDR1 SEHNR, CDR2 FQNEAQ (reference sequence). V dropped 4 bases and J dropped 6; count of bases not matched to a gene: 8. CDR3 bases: TGTGCCAGCAGCTCACCATTGGGGACTAGCGGGAGCAATGAGCAGTTCTTC. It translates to CASSSPLGTSGSNEQFF.

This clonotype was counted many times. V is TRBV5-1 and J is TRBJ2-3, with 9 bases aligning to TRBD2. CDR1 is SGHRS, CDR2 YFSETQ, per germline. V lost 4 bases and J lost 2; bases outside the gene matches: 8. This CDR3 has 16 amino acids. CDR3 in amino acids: CASSHNEREATDTQYF. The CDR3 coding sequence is TGCGCCAGCAGCCACAACGAGCGGGAGGCCACAGATACGCAGTATTTT.

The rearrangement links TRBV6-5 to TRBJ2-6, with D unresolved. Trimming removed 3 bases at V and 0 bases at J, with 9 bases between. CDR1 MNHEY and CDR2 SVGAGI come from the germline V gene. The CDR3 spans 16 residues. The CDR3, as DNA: TGTGCCAGCAGTTATCAGTACTACTCTGGGGCCAACGTCCTGACTTTC. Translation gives CASSYQYYSGANVLTF.

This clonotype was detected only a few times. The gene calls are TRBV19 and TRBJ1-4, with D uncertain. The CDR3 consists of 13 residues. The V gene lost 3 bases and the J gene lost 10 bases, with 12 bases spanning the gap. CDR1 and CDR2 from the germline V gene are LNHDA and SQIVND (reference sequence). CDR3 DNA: TGTGCCAGTAGTATGGGCAACCCGGGAAAACTGTTTTTT. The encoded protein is CASSMGNPGKLFF.

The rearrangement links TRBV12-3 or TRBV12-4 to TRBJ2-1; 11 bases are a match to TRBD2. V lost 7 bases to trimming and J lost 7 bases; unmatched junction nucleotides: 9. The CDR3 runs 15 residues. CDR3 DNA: TGTGCCAGCACCCTGACTAGCGGGATTCGAAATGAGCAGTTCTTC. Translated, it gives CASTLTSGIRNEQFF.

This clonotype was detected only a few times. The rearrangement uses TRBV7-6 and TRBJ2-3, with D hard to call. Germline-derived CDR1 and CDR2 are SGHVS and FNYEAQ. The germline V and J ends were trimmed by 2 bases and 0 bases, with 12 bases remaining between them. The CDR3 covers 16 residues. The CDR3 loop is CASSLSGTPSTDTQYF. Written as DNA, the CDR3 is TGTGCCAGCAGCTTATCAGGAACCCCTAGCACAGATACGCAGTATTTT.

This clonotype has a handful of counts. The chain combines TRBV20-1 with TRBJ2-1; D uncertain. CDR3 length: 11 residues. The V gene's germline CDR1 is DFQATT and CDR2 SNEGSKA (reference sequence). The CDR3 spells CSTGSYNEQFF. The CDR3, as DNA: TGCAGCACGGGCTCCTACAATGAGCAGTTCTTC.

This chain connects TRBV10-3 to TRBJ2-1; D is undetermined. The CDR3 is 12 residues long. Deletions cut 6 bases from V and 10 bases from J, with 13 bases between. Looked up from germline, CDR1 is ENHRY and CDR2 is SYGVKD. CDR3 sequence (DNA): TGTGCCATCAGCTCGGACCTCGGGGAGCAGTTCTTC. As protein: CAISSDLGEQFF.

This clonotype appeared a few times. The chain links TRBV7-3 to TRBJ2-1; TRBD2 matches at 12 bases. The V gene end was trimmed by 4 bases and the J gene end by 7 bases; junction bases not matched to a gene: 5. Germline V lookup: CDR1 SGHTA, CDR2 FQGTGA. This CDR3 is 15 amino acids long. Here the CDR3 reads CASSSSTSGSNEQFF. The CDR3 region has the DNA TGTGCCAGCAGCTCCTCGACTAGCGGGAGTAATGAGCAGTTCTTC.

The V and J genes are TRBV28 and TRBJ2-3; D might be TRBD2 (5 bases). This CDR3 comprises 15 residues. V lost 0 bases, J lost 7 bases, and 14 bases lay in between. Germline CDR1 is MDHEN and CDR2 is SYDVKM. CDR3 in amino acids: CASSLWALGENTQYF. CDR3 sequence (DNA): TGTGCCAGCAGTTTATGGGCTCTCGGGGAAAATACGCAGTATTTT. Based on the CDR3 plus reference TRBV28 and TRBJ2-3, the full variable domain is DVKVTQSSRYLVKRTGEKVFLECVQDMDHENMFWYRQDPGLGLRLIYFSYDVKMKEKGDIPEGYSVSREKKERFSLILESASTNQTSMYLCASSLWALGENTQYFGPGTRLTVL.

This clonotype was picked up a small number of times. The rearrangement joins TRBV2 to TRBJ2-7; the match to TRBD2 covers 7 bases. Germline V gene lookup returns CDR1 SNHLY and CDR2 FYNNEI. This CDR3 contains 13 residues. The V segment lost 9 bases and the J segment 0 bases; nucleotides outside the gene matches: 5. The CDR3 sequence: CASTGGNSYEQYF. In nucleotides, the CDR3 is TGTGCCAGTACGGGGGGAAACTCCTACGAGCAGTACTTC.